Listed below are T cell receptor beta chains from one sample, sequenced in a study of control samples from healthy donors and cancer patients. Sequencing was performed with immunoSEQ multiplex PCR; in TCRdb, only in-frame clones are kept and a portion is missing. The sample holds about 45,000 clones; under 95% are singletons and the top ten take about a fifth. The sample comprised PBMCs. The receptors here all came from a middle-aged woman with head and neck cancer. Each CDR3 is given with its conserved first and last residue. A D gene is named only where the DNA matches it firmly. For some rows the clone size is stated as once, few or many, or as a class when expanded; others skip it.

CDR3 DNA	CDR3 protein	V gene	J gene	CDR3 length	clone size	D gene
TGTGCCAGCAGCTCTAGACAGGGCCCTAAAGCTTTCTTT	CASSSRQGPKAFF	TRBV5-6	TRBJ1-1	13	-	TRBD1
TGTGCCAGCAGCTATATCCCCCCACAGGGACCCCATCAGCCCCAGCATTTT	CASSYIPPQGPHQPQHF	TRBV5-4	TRBJ1-5	17	once	-
TGCAGCGTTTCCGCAGGGAAGTTCGCTGAAGCTTTCTTT	CSVSAGKFAEAFF	TRBV29-1	TRBJ1-1	13	once	-
TGTGCCAGCAGCGTAGTTGCGGGAGGGCCGGGAGATACGCAGTATTTT	CASSVVAGGPGDTQYF	TRBV9	TRBJ2-3	16	-	TRBD2
TGCGCCAGCAGCTTGGGGACCGGACGGATAAAAACCTACGAGCAGTACTTC	CASSLGTGRIKTYEQYF	TRBV5-1	TRBJ2-7	17	-	-
TGTGCCAGCAGCTTGGGGCTTGACAGGGTGAGCTCTGGAAACACCATATATTTT	CASSLGLDRVSSGNTIYF	TRBV5-8	TRBJ1-3	18	-	TRBD1
TGTGCCAGCAGCTTACAGAGGACAGCCTACGAGCAGTACTTC	CASSLQRTAYEQYF	TRBV7-2	TRBJ2-7	14	-	-
TGTGCCAGCAGCCAAGTTTTGGGTCAGCCCCAGCATTTT	CASSQVLGQPQHF	TRBV3-1/TRBV3-2	TRBJ1-5	13	-	-
TGTGCCAGCTCCCATCGAGGGGAAAGCTCCTACAATGAGCAGTTCTTC	CASSHRGESSYNEQFF	TRBV7-3	TRBJ2-1	16	-	-
TGTGCCAGTACTTTTGTCATGGATGCCACCGGGGAGCTGTTTTTT	CASTFVMDATGELFF	TRBV27	TRBJ2-2	15	-	-
TGTGCCAGCAGGGCGGGTCTCTTTCGGCTTAACACTGAAGCTTTCTTT	CASRAGLFRLNTEAFF	TRBV27	TRBJ1-1	16	once	-
TGTGCCAGCAGTTACTCTAGGGGAACCTACGAGCAGTACTTC	CASSYSRGTYEQYF	TRBV6-5	TRBJ2-7	14	-	-
TGTGCCAGCAGCGGGGACAGGGGTAATGAGCAGTTCTTC	CASSGDRGNEQFF	TRBV5-4	TRBJ2-1	13	-	TRBD1
TGTGCCAGCTCACCACTTGGCAGGGGGCAATCACCCCTCCACTTT	CASSPLGRGQSPLHF	TRBV18	TRBJ1-6	15	-	TRBD1
TGTGCCAGCAGCATGGGGGACAGGGCACGGAGCTACACCTTC	CASSMGDRARSYTF	TRBV5-8	TRBJ1-2	14	-	TRBD1
TGTGCCAGCAGTTTCGTAGGGGGGCTGTACGAGCAGTACTTC	CASSFVGGLYEQYF	TRBV28	TRBJ2-7	14	-	-
TGTGCCAGCAGAGTCCGGGACCGGGTATTTGATGGCTACACCTTC	CASRVRDRVFDGYTF	TRBV6-5	TRBJ1-2	15	-	-
TGCGCCAGCAGCCAAGGACAGGGCAATCAGCCCCAGCATTTT	CASSQGQGNQPQHF	TRBV4-1	TRBJ1-5	14	-	-
TGTGCCAGTAGCGATACAGGGACCAATCAGCCCCAGCATTTT	CASSDTGTNQPQHF	TRBV19	TRBJ1-5	14	-	-
TGTGCCAGCAGGGAGATGGGGAGCGGGGGCACCGGGGAGCTGTTTTTT	CASREMGSGGTGELFF	TRBV6-4	TRBJ2-2	16	few	TRBD2
TGTGCCAGCAGTTTAAGAGGAGGCACTGAAGCTTTCTTT	CASSLRGGTEAFF	TRBV12-3/TRBV12-4	TRBJ1-1	13	-	-
TGTGCCAGCAGTTTATGGGGGGGATCCGTTAACTATGGCTACACCTTC	CASSLWGGSVNYGYTF	TRBV28	TRBJ1-2	16	-	-
TGCAGCGTTGTGACAACCGGGGAGCTGTTTTTT	CSVVTTGELFF	TRBV29-1	TRBJ2-2	11	-	-
TGTGCCGCGGCTTCTCCAGGTCAATCCGGGGAGCTGTTTTTT	CAAASPGQSGELFF	TRBV19	TRBJ2-2	14	-	-
TGTGCCAGCAGTTCCCCCGGGGGGGGAGTAGATACGCAGTATTTT	CASSSPGGGVDTQYF	TRBV28	TRBJ2-3	15	-	TRBD2
TGCAGCGTCGGGGGGGGTTCTGACACTGAAGCTTTCTTT	CSVGGGSDTEAFF	TRBV29-1	TRBJ1-1	13	once	-
TGTGCCAGCTCACCGGGACTAGCGGACAATGAGCAGTTCTTC	CASSPGLADNEQFF	TRBV18	TRBJ2-1	14	-	TRBD2
TGTGCCAGCAGCTTCCCGGGATTCGAGTACCAAGAGACCCAGTACTTC	CASSFPGFEYQETQYF	TRBV7-2	TRBJ2-5	16	-	-
TGTGCCAGCCCCACCCTGGGGGACTATGGCTACACCTTC	CASPTLGDYGYTF	TRBV2	TRBJ1-2	13	-	-
TGTGCCAGCAGCGGGACAGGACAGTCACCCCTCCACTTT	CASSGTGQSPLHF	TRBV6-4	TRBJ1-6	13	-	TRBD1
TGTGCCAGCAGTGAAGCTTCCGGACCTAACTATGGCTACACCTTC	CASSEASGPNYGYTF	TRBV6-1	TRBJ1-2	15	-	-
TGTGCCAGTAGTGCTAGGTTGGTTGGTGAAAAACTGTTTTTT	CASSARLVGEKLFF	TRBV19	TRBJ1-4	14	-	-
TGTGCCTGGAGTGGACAGTTACCTTATGGCTACACCTTC	CAWSGQLPYGYTF	TRBV30	TRBJ1-2	13	-	-